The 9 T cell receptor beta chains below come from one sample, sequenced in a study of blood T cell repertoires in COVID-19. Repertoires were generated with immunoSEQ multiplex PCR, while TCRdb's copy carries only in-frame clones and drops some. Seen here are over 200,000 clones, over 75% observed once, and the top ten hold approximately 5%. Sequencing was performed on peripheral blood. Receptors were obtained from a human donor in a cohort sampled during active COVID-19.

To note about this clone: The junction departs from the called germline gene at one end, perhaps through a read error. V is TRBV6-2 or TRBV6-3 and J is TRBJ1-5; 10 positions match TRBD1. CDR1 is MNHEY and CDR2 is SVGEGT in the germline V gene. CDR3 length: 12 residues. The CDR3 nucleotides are TGTGCCAGCAGTTACACTGGGACAGGGGAGAATTTT. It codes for CASSYTGTGENF.

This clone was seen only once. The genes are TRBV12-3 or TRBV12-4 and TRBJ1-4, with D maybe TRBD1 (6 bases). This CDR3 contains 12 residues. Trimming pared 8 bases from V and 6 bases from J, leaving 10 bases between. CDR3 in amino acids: CASSGQYEKLFF. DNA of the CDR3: TGTGCCAGCTCTGGACAGTATGAAAAACTGTTTTTT.

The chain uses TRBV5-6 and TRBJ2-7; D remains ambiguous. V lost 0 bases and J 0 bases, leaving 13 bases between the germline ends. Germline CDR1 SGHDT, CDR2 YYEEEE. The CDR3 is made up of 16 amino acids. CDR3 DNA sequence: TGTGCCAGCAGCTTGGCCTTGGGCACCGGCTCCTACGAGCAGTACTTC. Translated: CASSLALGTGSYEQYF.

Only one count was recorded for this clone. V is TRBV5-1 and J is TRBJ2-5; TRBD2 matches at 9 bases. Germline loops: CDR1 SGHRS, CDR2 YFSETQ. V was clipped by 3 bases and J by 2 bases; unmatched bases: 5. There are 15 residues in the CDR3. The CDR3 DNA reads TGCGCCAGCAGCTGGACGACTAGCGGACAAGAGACCCAGTACTTC. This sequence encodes CASSWTTSGQETQYF.

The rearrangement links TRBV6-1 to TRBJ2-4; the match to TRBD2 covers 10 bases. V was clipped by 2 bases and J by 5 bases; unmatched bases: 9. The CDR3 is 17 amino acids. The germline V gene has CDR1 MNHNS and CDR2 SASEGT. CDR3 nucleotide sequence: TGTGCCAGCAGTGAACTGCAGGCTAGCGGGAGTCAAAACATTCAGTACTTC. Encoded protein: CASSELQASGSQNIQYF.

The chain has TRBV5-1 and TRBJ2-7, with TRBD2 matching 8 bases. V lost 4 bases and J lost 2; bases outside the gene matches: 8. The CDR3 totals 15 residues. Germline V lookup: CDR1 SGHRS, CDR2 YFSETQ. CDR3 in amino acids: CASSLTPGLAYEQYF. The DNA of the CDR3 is TGCGCCAGCAGCCTGACCCCGGGACTAGCCTACGAGCAGTACTTC.

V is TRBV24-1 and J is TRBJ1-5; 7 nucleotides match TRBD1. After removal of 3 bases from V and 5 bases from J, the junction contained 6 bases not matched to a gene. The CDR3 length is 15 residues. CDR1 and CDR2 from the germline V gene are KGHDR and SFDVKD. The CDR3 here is CATSDGRTGDQPQHF. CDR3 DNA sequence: TGTGCCACCAGTGATGGTAGGACAGGCGATCAGCCCCAGCATTTT.

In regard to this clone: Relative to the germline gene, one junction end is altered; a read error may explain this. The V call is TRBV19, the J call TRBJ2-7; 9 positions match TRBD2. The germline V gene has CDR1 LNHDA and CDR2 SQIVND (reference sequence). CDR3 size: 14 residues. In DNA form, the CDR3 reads TGTGCCAGTAGTATGGGGACTAGCTCCCACGAGCAGTACTTC. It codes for CASSMGTSSHEQYF.

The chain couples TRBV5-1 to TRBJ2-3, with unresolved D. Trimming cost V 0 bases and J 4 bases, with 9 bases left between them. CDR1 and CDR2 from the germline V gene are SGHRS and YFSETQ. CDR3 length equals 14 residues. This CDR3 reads CASSLAVVPDTQYF. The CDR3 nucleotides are TGCGCCAGCAGCTTGGCCGTAGTCCCAGATACGCAGTATTTT.